The 18 T cell receptor beta chains presented below share a single source sample, sequenced in a study of cytomegalovirus exposure and HLA in healthy donors. PCR involved 60 Vbeta and 13 Jbeta primers. Assay: immunoSEQ multiplex PCR; the TCRdb copy retains only in-frame clones and omits some. This sample yields roughly 69,000 clones, of which approximately 70% are seen a single time; 14% belongs to the top ten. Sequencing used PBMCs. The receptors come from a male donor in good health and CMV-seropositive.

This chain connects TRBV5-4 to TRBJ2-5, with 10 bases fitting TRBD1. The end of the DNA fits TRBJ2-7 better, so the J call may be wrong. The V gene's germline CDR1 is SGHNT and CDR2 YYREEE (reference sequence). The CDR3 length is 17 residues. The CDR3 sequence is CASSLVRGQGKGYEQYF. The CDR3 nucleotides are TGTGCCAGCAGCTTGGTTAGGGGACAGGGGAAAGGTTACGAGCAGTACTTC.

The rearrangement joins TRBV7-2 to TRBJ2-7, with no clear D. Germline CDR1 SGHTA, CDR2 FQGNSA. Trimming left V 5 bases short and J 3 bases short, with 14 bases between. This CDR3 has 14 residues. In DNA form, the CDR3 reads TGTGCCAGCAGCCCCAGGTCGTCCGGCTACGAGCAGTACTTC. This sequence encodes CASSPRSSGYEQYF.

This clone has only a few counts. V and J are TRBV13 and TRBJ1-1; TRBD1 is a possible D gene (5 bases). Between the trimmed V and J ends, which lost 5 bases and 7 bases, there was a span of 14 bases. Looked up from germline, CDR1 is PRHDT and CDR2 is FYEKMQ (reference sequence). CDR3 length: 13 residues. CDR3 region: CASSPRTSVEAFF. CDR3 in DNA: TGTGCCAGCAGCCCTAGGACAAGTGTTGAAGCTTTCTTT.

This clone occurred a few times. This rearrangement joins TRBV4-2 to TRBJ2-3; TRBD2 is a possible D gene (6 bases). The CDR3 length is 18 residues. Germline-derived CDR1 and CDR2 are LGHNA and YNFKEQ. V dropped 2 bases and J dropped 6 bases, with 24 bases sitting between them. DNA of the CDR3: TGTGCCAGCAGCCAAATTTTGTCGAGCGGGCAACATTCGGATACGCAGTATTTT. It codes for CASSQILSSGQHSDTQYF.

The V call is TRBV30, the J call TRBJ2-2; 9 bases map to TRBD1. The junction had 11 bases not matched to a gene; V was cut back by 7 bases and J by 8 bases. This CDR3 has 14 amino acids. CDR1 GTSNPN and CDR2 SVGIG come from the germline V gene (reference sequence). The chain's CDR3 is CAFQQGARSGELFF. DNA for the CDR3: TGTGCCTTCCAACAGGGGGCGAGAAGTGGGGAGCTGTTTTTT.

The chain joins TRBV25-1 to TRBJ1-4; TRBD1 matches at 10 bases. Germline assignment: CDR1 MGHDK and CDR2 SYGVNS. The CDR3 has 15 residues. V dropped 2 bases and J dropped 6; count of bases not matched to a gene: 3. CDR3 region: CASSEGGTGDEKLFF. In DNA, the CDR3 is TGTGCCAGCAGTGAAGGAGGGACAGGGGATGAAAAACTGTTTTTT. The full variable domain, completed using reference TRBV25-1 and TRBJ1-4, is EADIYQTPRYLVIGTGKKITLECSQTMGHDKMYWYQQDPGMELHLIHYSYGVNSTEKGDLSSESTVSRIRTEHFPLTLESARPSHTSQYLCASSEGGTGDEKLFFGSGTQLSVL.

V and J are TRBV5-1 and TRBJ2-5; the match to TRBD1 covers 9 bases. The assigned J gene may be wrong: the sequence end matches TRBJ2-7 better. CDR1 is SGHRS, CDR2 YFSETQ, per germline. The CDR3 loop spans 17 amino acids. Here the CDR3 DNA reads TGCGCCAGCAGCGCCGGGACAGGGCCATTTTATCTCTACGAGCAGTACTTC. It is translated as CASSAGTGPFYLYEQYF.

The V gene is TRBV7-2, the J gene TRBJ2-7; D remains unclear. The CDR3 is 16 residues long. The germline gives CDR1 SGHTA, CDR2 FQGNSA. The V gene lost 3 bases and the J gene lost 2 bases, with 17 bases spanning the gap. CDR3 sequence: CASSFSVLPAAYEQYF. The CDR3 DNA sequence: TGTGCCAGCAGCTTTTCCGTACTTCCCGCCGCCTACGAGCAGTACTTC.

This clone was observed a single time. The DNA of the CDR3 is TGTGCCAGTAGTATAGACCCCCGGACAGACCTCAGGGAGACCCAGTACTTC. Amino acids: CASSIDPRTDLRETQYF. The chain joins TRBV19 to TRBJ2-5; the D gene is possibly TRBD1 (6 bases). This CDR3 region has 17 residues. CDR1 and CDR2 (germline): LNHDA, SQIVND (reference sequence). Between the trimmed V and J ends, which lost 0 bases and 5 bases, there was a span of 19 bases.

The V gene is TRBV30, the J gene TRBJ2-3; the match to TRBD2 covers 7 bases. V lost 5 bases and J lost 6; bases outside the gene matches: 8. This CDR3 comprises 13 residues. Germline V gene data show CDR1 as GTSNPN and CDR2 as SVGIG (reference sequence). CDR3 sequence reads: CAWGRRDYDTQYF. DNA for the CDR3: TGTGCCTGGGGTCGCCGGGACTACGATACGCAGTATTTT.

This chain joins TRBV5-1 and TRBJ2-7; 7 bases match TRBD1. This CDR3 has 13 amino acids. Losses at the gene ends were 4 bases for V and 3 bases for J; bases not matched to a gene: 4. Germline V CDR1 and CDR2: SGHRS, YFSETQ. CDR3 in amino acids: CASSTGTVYEQYF. CDR3 sequence (DNA): TGCGCCAGCAGCACCGGGACAGTCTACGAGCAGTACTTC.

The rearrangement links TRBV6-6 to TRBJ2-7, with D hard to call. Germline CDR1 MNHNY, CDR2 SVGAGI (reference sequence). V shed 0 bases and J shed 0 bases, with 12 bases lying between them. The CDR3 sequence is 16 residues long. The chain's CDR3 is CASSYSPAWSSYEQYF. The CDR3 nucleotides are TGTGCCAGCAGTTACTCGCCGGCTTGGAGCTCCTACGAGCAGTACTTC.

In regard to this clone: One junction end does not reproduce the germline sequence, and a read error may be involved. The chain uses TRBV7-9 and TRBJ2-6; TRBD2 agrees at 16 bases. Germline CDR1 reads SEHNR; CDR2 reads FQNEAQ (reference sequence). The CDR3 totals 18 residues. CDR3 amino acids: CSSSSGLAGGSGANVLTF. CDR3 in DNA: TGTTCCAGCAGCTCGGGACTAGCGGGGGGGTCTGGGGCCAACGTCCTGACTTTC.

The chain combines TRBV6-5 with TRBJ2-5; the D gene is possibly TRBD2 (6 bases). Trimming shortened V by 4 bases and J by 9 bases, and 15 bases separated the two germline ends. Germline-derived CDR1 and CDR2 are MNHEY and SVGAGI. This CDR3 region has 13 residues. CDR3: CASSWRQWEAQYF. DNA for the CDR3: TGTGCCAGCAGTTGGCGGCAGTGGGAGGCCCAGTACTTC.

This clone has only a few counts. V usage is TRBV11-2 and J usage is TRBJ1-1, with D maybe TRBD1 (6 bases). V was trimmed by 4 bases and J by 5 bases, leaving 11 bases between them. Germline-derived CDR1 and CDR2 are SGHAT and FQNNGV. The CDR3 loop spans 13 amino acids. The CDR3 coding sequence is TGTGCCAGCAGCTCAACAGGGAAGACTGAAGCTTTCTTT. Residues: CASSSTGKTEAFF.

The chain joins TRBV6-6 to TRBJ1-1, with 8 bases lining up with TRBD1. V lost 6 bases, J lost 11 bases, and 5 bases stayed unmatched. In germline, CDR1 is MNHNY, CDR2 SVGAGI (reference sequence). The CDR3 is made up of 11 amino acids. The CDR3 loop reads CASRQGDTAFF. CDR3 DNA: TGTGCCAGCAGACAGGGGGATACGGCTTTCTTT.

The rearrangement joins TRBV28 to TRBJ1-1, with D maybe TRBD1 (6 bases). There are 12 residues in the CDR3. Per germline, CDR1 MDHEN and CDR2 SYDVKM. Trimming took off 6 bases at V and 4 bases at J, with 9 bases between the two ends. CDR3 region: CASRTGSTEAFF. The CDR3, as DNA: TGTGCCAGCAGAACAGGGAGCACTGAAGCTTTCTTT.

The chain employs TRBV5-5 and TRBJ2-5; tentative D call: TRBD2 (5 bases). CDR1 SGHKS and CDR2 YYEKEE come from the germline V gene (reference sequence). Trimming cost V 4 bases and J 5 bases, with 9 bases left between them. CDR3 length: 12 residues. The CDR3, as DNA: TGTGCCAGCAGCATACGAGGGGAGACCCAGTACTTC. Protein sequence: CASSIRGETQYF.